This T cell receptor (beta chain) was recovered during a study of blood T cells in healthy people across ages. Sample-barcoded 5' priming and a J-beta primer mix drove a second PCR of 7 to 11 cycles. TCRdb used MiXCR to reprocess the 5' RACE reads, holding one entry per CDR3 protein. This table has some 1.4 million distinct CDR3 sequences, approximately 38% appearing once. V was shortened by 5 bases and J by 6 bases, with 12 bases between the two germline ends. CDR1 SGHDT and CDR2 YYEEEE come from the germline V gene. The CDR3 consists of 13 residues. This chain links TRBV5-6 with TRBJ1-5, with a weak D call TRBD1 (5 bases). Sequencing used blood. This receptor was obtained from a woman aged 18-29 years in good health. CDR3 in amino acids: CASSSYGGQPQHF. For the CDR3, the DNA is TGTGCCAGCAGTTCATACGGGGGTCAGCCCCAGCATTTT.